This entry lists 2 T cell receptor beta chains sequenced from one sample in a study of shared clonotypes between healthy human individuals (TCRdb year 2020). The library was generated by the immunoSEQ multiplex PCR assay. TCRdb mirrors the immuneACCESS table, restricted to in-frame sequences. Some clones are absent from its copies; in checked studies, under half trace to an unresolved V gene, and the reason for the others is unknown. Across this sample there are 85,000 to 100,000 clones, with 60% to 75% seen only once. Of the sample, roughly 50% falls within the top ten clones. The source material was memory CD8+ T cells sorted from blood. What the cell subset or site label conveys for this sample: CD45RO+ cells pooled with CCR7-negative TemRA cells. The receptors originated from a man younger than 45 in good health.

The chain is built from TRBV7-6 and TRBJ2-2, with TRBD2 identical over 13 bases. CDR1 and CDR2 (germline): SGHVS, FNYEAQ. Unmatched junction bases numbered 14, after V lost 6 bases and J lost 4 bases. CDR3 length equals 19 residues. CDR3 nucleotide sequence: TGTGCCAGCAGTTACCCGACTAGCGGGAGGCAAGTCGGCACCGGGGAGCTGTTTTTT. This codes for CASSYPTSGRQVGTGELFF.

The table lists this clone with a few counts. The V call is TRBV14, the J call TRBJ2-5; TRBD2 aligns across 9 bases. V lost 3 bases to trimming and J lost 2 bases; unmatched junction nucleotides: 4. The CDR3 spans 15 residues. The germline V gene encodes CDR1 SGHDN and CDR2 FVKESK. The CDR3 DNA reads TGTGCCAGCAGCCACAGACTAGCGGAGCAAGAGACCCAGTACTTC. It specifies CASSHRLAEQETQYF.